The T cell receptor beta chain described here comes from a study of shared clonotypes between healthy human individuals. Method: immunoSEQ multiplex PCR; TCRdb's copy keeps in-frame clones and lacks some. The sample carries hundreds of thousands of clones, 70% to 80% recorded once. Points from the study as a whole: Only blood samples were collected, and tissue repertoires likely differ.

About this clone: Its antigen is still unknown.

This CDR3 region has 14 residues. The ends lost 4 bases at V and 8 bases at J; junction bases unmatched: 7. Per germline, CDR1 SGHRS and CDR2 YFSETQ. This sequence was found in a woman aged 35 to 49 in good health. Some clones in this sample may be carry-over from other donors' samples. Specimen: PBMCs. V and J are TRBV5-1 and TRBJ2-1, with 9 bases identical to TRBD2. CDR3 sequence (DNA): TGCGCCAGCAGCCCTCGGACTAGCGCGGATGAGCAGTTCTTC. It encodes CASSPRTSADEQFF. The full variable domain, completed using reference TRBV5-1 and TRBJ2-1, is KAGVTQTPRYLIKTRGQQVTLSCSPISGHRSVSWYQQTPGQGLQFLFEYFSETQRNKGNFPGRFSGRQFSNSRSEMNVSTLELGDSALYLCASSPRTSADEQFFGPGTRLTVL.